The entry below describes one T cell receptor (beta chain). Its antigen is still unknown. One base away there is no much larger clone; base qualities are not given. For CDR1 and CDR2, the germline V gene (reference sequence) lists GTSNPN and SVGIG. V sheds 0 bases and J sheds 7 bases, leaving 10 bases between their ends. The CDR3 covers 12 residues, taking in both the cysteine and the phenylalanine. The DNA shown is the 36-base CDR3, in frame from base 1. The sample belongs to a study of control samples from healthy donors and cancer patients (dated by TCRdb to 2020 to 2022). Libraries came from the immunoSEQ multiplex PCR assay. In TCRdb, the immuneACCESS table is reduced to in-frame sequences with V and J assigned. These tables do not hold every clone; where another copy was compared, an unresolved V gene accounts for under half, and the others remain unexplained. The sample records around 90,000 clones, roughly 84% of which are singletons. The top ten hold around 2.1% of the sample.

The sequenced material came from blood. This chain is built from TRBV30 and TRBJ2-7; a tentative D call is TRBD1 (5 bases match). This receptor was taken from a woman aged 40 to 50 in good health. The nucleotide sequence is given as TGTGCCTGGAGTGTCCAGGGTCGGGAGCAGTACTTC. It translates to CAWSVQGREQYF.